These T cell receptor beta chains were read from a single sample in a study of CD8 T cells in Susac syndrome. TCRdb reanalysed the immunoSEQ multiplex PCR reads using MiXCR and keeps one entry per CDR3 protein. Altogether about 110,000 distinct CDR3 sequences are present, approximately 94% being singletons, with the ten largest covering approximately 0.41%. Sequences were obtained from CD8+ T cells from PBMCs. These receptors were collected from a human donor with Susac syndrome. Each CDR3 is given with its conserved first and last residue. The D gene is left open where the match is weak. Only part of the rows carry a size: once, few, many, or a class if the clone is expanded.

TRBV9	TRBJ2-5	once	-	TGTGCCAGCAGCGTAGGTCAGAAAGAGACCCAGTACTTC	CASSVGQKETQYF
TRBV12-3/TRBV12-4	TRBJ2-4	-	-	TGTGCCAGCAGTCCGGGACTCATAGAGCTAGCCAAAAACATTCAGTACTTC	CASSPGLIELAKNIQYF
TRBV24-1	TRBJ1-5	-	TRBD1	TGTGCCACCACACAAGAAGGGGGGACAGGTAATCAGCCCCAGCATTTT	CATTQEGGTGNQPQHF
TRBV27	TRBJ2-1	-	TRBD1	TGTGCCAGCTCAAAGGGACAGGCCTACAATGAGCAGTTCTTC	CASSKGQAYNEQFF
TRBV3-1	TRBJ2-1	-	TRBD2	TGTGCCAGCAGCTCGGAAGGCGGGGGCTCCTACAATGAGCAGTTCTTC	CASSSEGGGSYNEQFF
TRBV24-1	TRBJ2-2	-	-	TGTGCCACCAGTGACTATGACGACACCGGGGAGCTGTTTTTT	CATSDYDDTGELFF
TRBV20-1	TRBJ2-7	-	-	TGCAGTGCTTCGAGTTCGGACGCGAGCTCCTACGAGCAGTACTTC	CSASSSDASSYEQYF
TRBV13	TRBJ1-2	-	TRBD1	TGTGCCAGCAGCTTAGGCCGAGGGGGCAACTATGGCTACACCTTC	CASSLGRGGNYGYTF
TRBV19	TRBJ2-1	once	TRBD1	TGTGCCAGTAGTATGGACAGGAGTTCCTACAATGAGCAGTTCTTC	CASSMDRSSYNEQFF
TRBV19	TRBJ1-1	once	TRBD1	TGTGCCAGTAGTACTGCCCAGGGGGCGCGGGACACTGAAGCTTTCTTT	CASSTAQGARDTEAFF
TRBV4-1	TRBJ2-7	once	-	TGCGCCAGCAGCCAAGAGGGAGATTCGGAGCAGTACTTC	CASSQEGDSEQYF
TRBV13	TRBJ2-3	-	TRBD2	TGTGCCAGCAGCGATACGAGCGGGGGGTATACGCAGTATTTT	CASSDTSGGYTQYF
TRBV29-1	TRBJ2-6	-	-	TGCAGCGTTGAGACACCCTCTGGGGCCAACGTCCTGACTTTC	CSVETPSGANVLTF
TRBV4-3	TRBJ2-7	-	-	TGCGCCAGCAGCCAGGGCCTTGCAGGCATGGAGGGGGGAGAGCAGTACTTC	CASSQGLAGMEGGEQYF
TRBV27	TRBJ2-1	-	-	TGTGCCAGCAGTTTCACGGGTGGTGAGCAGTTCTTC	CASSFTGGEQFF
TRBV6-5	TRBJ2-5	-	-	TGTGCCAGCAGCCGGGGACCAACCCAAGAGACCCAGTACTTC	CASSRGPTQETQYF
TRBV18	TRBJ1-5	-	-	TGTGCCAGCTCACCACAACAGGGAGGGACCAATCAGCCCCAGCATTTT	CASSPQQGGTNQPQHF
TRBV27	TRBJ1-2	-	-	TGTGCCAGCAGTTTCGGGACGGACCTTAACTATGGCTACACCTTC	CASSFGTDLNYGYTF
TRBV7-9	TRBJ2-7	once	-	TGTGCCAGCAGCTTAGCCGGTGGGGAAGGCTCCTACGAGCAGTACTTC	CASSLAGGEGSYEQYF
TRBV2	TRBJ2-2	-	-	TGTGCCAGCAGTGAAGCGCTTCGGGGGGCGCGAACCGGGGAGCTGTTTTTT	CASSEALRGARTGELFF
TRBV9	TRBJ2-3	-	-	TGTGCCAGCAGCGTAGGTTCCGATACGCAGTATTTT	CASSVGSDTQYF
TRBV3-1	TRBJ2-2	once	TRBD1	TGTGCCAGCAGCCAAGATGGGACAGGGCAGGGGCGCACCGGGGAGCTGTTTTTT	CASSQDGTGQGRTGELFF
TRBV7-9	TRBJ1-1	-	-	TGTGCCAGCAGCCCCTCCCAGTCCCAGGGGGCTTTCTTT	CASSPSQSQGAFF
TRBV6-5	TRBJ1-1	-	-	TGTGCCAGCAGAGAAGACAGATACACTGAAGCTTTCTTT	CASREDRYTEAFF
TRBV18	TRBJ2-7	-	-	TGTGCCAGCTCACCACCTCAGGGTTTTCCCTACGAGCAGTACTTC	CASSPPQGFPYEQYF
TRBV12-3/TRBV12-4	TRBJ2-7	-	-	TGTGCCAGCAGTTCCACAACGACAGGCCACTACGAGCAGTACTTC	CASSSTTTGHYEQYF
TRBV7-3	TRBJ2-3	-	TRBD2	TGTGCCAGCAGTTCTAGCGGGGGGACAGATACGCAGTATTTT	CASSSSGGTDTQYF
TRBV5-6	TRBJ1-5	once	TRBD1	TGTGCCAGCAGCTTGGGCACAGGGGCGGGTCAGCCCCAGCATTTT	CASSLGTGAGQPQHF
TRBV20-1	TRBJ2-1	-	TRBD2	TGCAGTGCTAGAGATGAGACGGCTGGGACTACATGGACGAATGAGCAGTTCTTC	CSARDETAGTTWTNEQFF
TRBV19	TRBJ1-2	-	-	TGTGCCAGTAGTATCGGACCTTTCTACACCTTC	CASSIGPFYTF
TRBV24-1	TRBJ1-5	once	-	TGTGCCACCAGTGATAGCGCCTTTGGTCAGCCCCAGCATTTT	CATSDSAFGQPQHF
TRBV7-9	TRBJ2-5	-	-	TGTGCCAGCAGCTCCCCCGCGAGGAGGGAGACCCAGTACTTC	CASSSPARRETQYF
TRBV20-1	TRBJ2-3	-	TRBD2	TGCAGTGCTAGAGTTGCGCGGGGGGGCCCAAGCACAGATACGCAGTATTTT	CSARVARGGPSTDTQYF
TRBV6-5	TRBJ1-1	-	TRBD1	TGTGCCAGCAGTTACCCAGGGACAGGCGACACTGAAGCTTTCTTT	CASSYPGTGDTEAFF
TRBV4-3	TRBJ1-1	-	-	TGCGCCAGCAGCCAAGACGTGGAGGGGAGCACTGAAGCTTTCTTT	CASSQDVEGSTEAFF
TRBV27	TRBJ2-7	-	-	TGTGCCAGCAGTCTAGGGACTTCTCTAGCCTACGAGCAGTACTTC	CASSLGTSLAYEQYF
TRBV11-3	TRBJ2-1	-	-	TGTGCCAGCAGCCTTGAGGATGGAGATAACAATGAGCAGTTCTTC	CASSLEDGDNNEQFF